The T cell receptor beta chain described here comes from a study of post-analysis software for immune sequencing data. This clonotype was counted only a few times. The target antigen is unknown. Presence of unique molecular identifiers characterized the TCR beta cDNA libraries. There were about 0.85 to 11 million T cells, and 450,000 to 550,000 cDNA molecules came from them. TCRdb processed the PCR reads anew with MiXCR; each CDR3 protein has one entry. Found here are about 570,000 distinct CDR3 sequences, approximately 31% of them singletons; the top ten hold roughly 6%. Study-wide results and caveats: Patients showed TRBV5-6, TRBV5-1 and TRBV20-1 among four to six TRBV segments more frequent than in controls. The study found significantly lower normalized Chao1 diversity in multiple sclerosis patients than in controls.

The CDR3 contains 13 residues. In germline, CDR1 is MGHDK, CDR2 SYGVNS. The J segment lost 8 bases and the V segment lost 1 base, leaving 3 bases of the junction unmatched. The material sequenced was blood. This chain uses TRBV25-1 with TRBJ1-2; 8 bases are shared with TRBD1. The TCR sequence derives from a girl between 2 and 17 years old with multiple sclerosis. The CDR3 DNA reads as TGTGCCAGCAGTGAATTCGGGACAGGCGGCTACACCTTC. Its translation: CASSEFGTGGYTF.